A selection of T cell receptor beta chains follows, all from one sample in a study of blood T cell repertoires in COVID-19. Using immunoSEQ multiplex PCR, the repertoire was profiled, and TCRdb retains in-frame clones only, with some absent. The data contain around 380,000 clones, 70% to 85% of them singletons. The sample consisted of peripheral blood. All receptors come from a human donor with acute or convalescent COVID-19. The donor label of this sample is uncertain. The CDR3 runs from the conserved cysteine through the conserved F or W. A D gene is named only where the DNA matches it firmly. Some rows mark clone size as missing; the rest say once, few, many or name a class of expanded clone.

clone_size,v_call,d_call,j_call,cdr3_nt,cdr3_aa
.,TRBV5-1,.,TRBJ2-1,TGCGCCAGCAGCCCATCTGGGCACGTCGACTCCTACAATGAGCAGTTCTTC,CASSPSGHVDSYNEQFF
.,TRBV12-3/TRBV12-4,.,TRBJ2-1,TGTGCCAGCAAGGAGCGGACCTACAATGAGCAGTTCTTC,CASKERTYNEQFF
.,TRBV6-5,TRBD1,TRBJ2-7,TGTGCCAGCAGTTATACAGGGGGCGTACTAGACGAGCAGTACTTC,CASSYTGGVLDEQYF
.,TRBV7-9,TRBD1,TRBJ1-2,TGTGCCAGCAGCCAGACAGGGGGTCATGCTGGCTACACCTTC,CASSQTGGHAGYTF
once,TRBV6-6,TRBD1,TRBJ1-5,TGTGCCAGCAGTAAGGACAGGGCCAATCAGCCCCAGCATTTT,CASSKDRANQPQHF
few,TRBV5-6,TRBD1,TRBJ1-2,TGTGCCAGCAGCTTGAGGGACAGGGCCCTAGGTGGCTACACCTTC,CASSLRDRALGGYTF
.,TRBV19,TRBD1,TRBJ2-7,TGTGCCAGTAGTTACGGGACAGGATCCTACGAGCAGTACTTC,CASSYGTGSYEQYF
.,TRBV10-3,TRBD2,TRBJ2-5,TGTGCCATCAGTGGGGGACTAGCGGGGGCTCAAGAGACCCAGTACTTC,CAISGGLAGAQETQYF
.,TRBV4-1,.,TRBJ1-2,TGCGCCAGCAGCCAAGGAGGGTTCGCTGGCTACACCTTC,CASSQGGFAGYTF
.,TRBV7-7,TRBD2,TRBJ2-3,TGTGCCAGTAGTTCGGGGGGGCGGGCAGATACGCAGTATTTT,CASSSGGRADTQYF
.,TRBV9,TRBD2,TRBJ2-1,TGTGCCAGCAGCGCGGGGACTAAGGGTGAGCAGTTCTTC,CASSAGTKGEQFF
few,TRBV30,.,TRBJ1-2,TGTGCCTGGAGAAGGGGCCAGGTTGTGGGCTACACCTTC,CAWRRGQVVGYTF
.,TRBV2,.,TRBJ2-6,TGTGCCAGCAGCCTACCTTTGGGAGCCTCTGGGGCCAACGTCCTGACTTTC,CASSLPLGASGANVLTF
.,TRBV29-1,.,TRBJ1-1,TGCAGCGTTGGGAAGACACAGAACACTGAAGCTTTCTTT,CSVGKTQNTEAFF
.,TRBV19,.,TRBJ1-3,TGTGCCAGTAGTTCGGGGAGCTCTGGAAACACCATATATTTT,CASSSGSSGNTIYF
.,TRBV4-2,.,TRBJ2-3,TGTGCCAGCAGCCCTGGGGGGACTAGCACAGATACGCAGTATTTT,CASSPGGTSTDTQYF
.,TRBV6-5,.,TRBJ1-1,TGTGCCAGCACCCCGGGTGGTATGGTCGGTGAAGCTTTCTTT,CASTPGGMVGEAFF
once,TRBV15,TRBD1,TRBJ1-2,TGTGCCACCCAACCGGACAGGGTAAACTATGGCTACACCTTC,CATQPDRVNYGYTF
.,TRBV5-1,TRBD1,TRBJ1-2,TGCGCCAGCAGGGACGGACAGGGCTCTAACTATGGCTACACCTTC,CASRDGQGSNYGYTF
.,TRBV7-6,TRBD1,TRBJ2-2,TGTGCCAGCAGCCCGCGACAGGGAACCGGGGAGCTGTTTTTT,CASSPRQGTGELFF
.,TRBV6-6,.,TRBJ1-6,TGTGCCAGCAGCCAGACAGCTAATAATTCACCCCTCCACTTT,CASSQTANNSPLHF
few,TRBV27,.,TRBJ1-5,TGTGCCAGCAGTCGGGGACCCTCGGAGGGCCCATCACGTCAGCCCCAGCATTTT,CASSRGPSEGPSRQPQHF
.,TRBV23-1,.,TRBJ1-1,TGCGCCAGCAGTCAATCTCCCCCCACTATGAACACTGAAGCTTTCTTT,CASSQSPPTMNTEAFF
.,TRBV5-1,.,TRBJ2-2,TGCGCCAGCAGCTCCCCCACCCGGGGGGAGCTGTTTTTT,CASSSPTRGELFF
once,TRBV2,TRBD1,TRBJ1-4,TGTGCTCAAGTTCGTGGGGGACAGGGGTCAACTAATGAAAAACTGTTTTTT,CAQVRGGQGSTNEKLFF
.,TRBV4-1,TRBD1,TRBJ1-1,TGCGCCAGCAGCCCCAGACAGGGTCCCACTGAAGCTTTCTTT,CASSPRQGPTEAFF
.,TRBV5-4,TRBD1,TRBJ1-4,TGTGCCAGCAGCTGGGACAGAAATGAAAAACTGTTTTTT,CASSWDRNEKLFF
.,TRBV12-3/TRBV12-4,.,TRBJ2-5,TGTGCCAGCAGGATACAGAGTAAAGAGACCCAGTACTTC,CASRIQSKETQYF
.,TRBV7-2,.,TRBJ1-2,TGTGCCAGCAGCTTAGCGGCAGGCAGTGGATATGGCTACACCTTC,CASSLAAGSGYGYTF
.,TRBV28,.,TRBJ2-1,TGTGCCAGCAGTTTAATACAGGGAAGGGGTGAGCAGTTCTTC,CASSLIQGRGEQFF
.,TRBV6-6,TRBD1,TRBJ2-5,TGTGCCAGCAGTTACTCTGCAGGGGGTGAGGAGACCCAGTACTTC,CASSYSAGGEETQYF
.,TRBV19,TRBD1,TRBJ2-7,TGTGCCAGTAGTACAGACAGGGGCCTCTACGAGCAGTACTTC,CASSTDRGLYEQYF
few,TRBV3-1/TRBV3-2,.,TRBJ1-1,TGTGCCAGCAGTCGGACAGCAGGTGAAGCTTTCTTT,CASSRTAGEAFF
.,TRBV18,TRBD1,TRBJ1-2,TGTGCCAGCTCACCAGGGACAGGGTCCTATGGCTACACCTTC,CASSPGTGSYGYTF
.,TRBV12-3/TRBV12-4,.,TRBJ1-2,TGTGCCAGCAGTTTCGGGGGGATCTATGGCTACACCTTC,CASSFGGIYGYTF
.,TRBV27,.,TRBJ1-5,TGTGCCAGCAAAGACCTTTCCGGGGGGGGGATGGCCCAGCATTTT,CASKDLSGGGMAQHF
.,TRBV28,TRBD1,TRBJ1-2,TGTGCCAGCAGATTACAGGGGTTGTATGGCTACACCTTC,CASRLQGLYGYTF
.,TRBV5-6,.,TRBJ2-7,TGTGCCAGCAGCTTGAGGCAGGCCCTCTCCCTTTCCTACGAGCAGTACTTC,CASSLRQALSLSYEQYF
.,TRBV7-9,TRBD1,TRBJ2-7,TGTGCCAGCAGCTTAGACAGGGGATTCTCCGAGCAGTACTTC,CASSLDRGFSEQYF
once,TRBV10-1,TRBD2,TRBJ2-1,TGCGCCAGCAGTCTCACTAGCGCCAAGGGGAATGAGCAGTTCTTC,CASSLTSAKGNEQFF
once,TRBV6-5,TRBD1,TRBJ1-1,TGTGCCAGCTCCCACAGGGGTGGAAGCACTGAAGCTTTCTTT,CASSHRGGSTEAFF
.,TRBV19,.,TRBJ2-5,TGTGCCAGTAGTATTTTATACGGGGAGACCCAGTACTTC,CASSILYGETQYF
.,TRBV28,TRBD1,TRBJ1-1,TGTGCCAGCAGGGGACAGGGAGGGACTGAAGCTTTCTTT,CASRGQGGTEAFF
once,TRBV29-1,.,TRBJ2-3,TGCAGCGTTTCCCCAAACACAGATACGCAGTATTTT,CSVSPNTDTQYF
.,TRBV28,TRBD1,TRBJ1-1,TGTGCCAGCAGTGAGCCCGGGACAGGGGACACTGAAGCTTTCTTT,CASSEPGTGDTEAFF
.,TRBV2,TRBD1,TRBJ1-1,TGTGCCGACTTGACAGGGTGGGAAGCTTTCTTT,CADLTGWEAFF
once,TRBV29-1,.,TRBJ2-2,TGCAGCGGACAAACACACACCGGGGAGCTGTTTTTT,CSGQTHTGELFF
few,TRBV5-6,.,TRBJ1-3,TGTGCCAGCAGCTTGTTAACAGGGTACGGAAACACCATATATTTT,CASSLLTGYGNTIYF
.,TRBV28,.,TRBJ2-2,TGTGCCAGCAGCTACAACACCGGGGAGCTGTTTTTT,CASSYNTGELFF
many,TRBV29-1,TRBD2,TRBJ2-5,TGCAGCGTTACCGGGACTAGCGGGAGATTATCAGAGACCCAGTACTTC,CSVTGTSGRLSETQYF
.,TRBV6-2/TRBV6-3,.,TRBJ2-5,TGTGCCAGCAGTTCCTCCCCGTGGGGAAAAAAGGGGGAGACCCAGTACTTC,CASSSSPWGKKGETQYF
.,TRBV3-1/TRBV3-2,.,TRBJ2-1,TGTGCCAGCAGCCAAGTACGCCAGGCCAATGAGCAGTTCTTC,CASSQVRQANEQFF
.,TRBV6-5,TRBD1,TRBJ2-1,TGTGCCAGCAGTTACGAGGGGGCGGCTTACAATGAGCAGTTCTTC,CASSYEGAAYNEQFF
once,TRBV5-1,TRBD1,TRBJ2-7,TGCGCCAGCAGCCCTGGACAGGGGGTCTACGAGCAGTACTTC,CASSPGQGVYEQYF
.,TRBV27,.,TRBJ2-7,TGTGCCAGCAGTTTTCGGGGCGAGCAGTACTTC,CASSFRGEQYF
few,TRBV7-9,TRBD2,TRBJ2-1,TGTGCCAGCAGCGAAATAGCGGGAGGATGGAATGAGCAGTTCTTC,CASSEIAGGWNEQFF
.,TRBV7-9,.,TRBJ1-4,TGTGCCAGCTCTCGGGCCCGTCAGGGTGAAAAACTGTTTTTT,CASSRARQGEKLFF